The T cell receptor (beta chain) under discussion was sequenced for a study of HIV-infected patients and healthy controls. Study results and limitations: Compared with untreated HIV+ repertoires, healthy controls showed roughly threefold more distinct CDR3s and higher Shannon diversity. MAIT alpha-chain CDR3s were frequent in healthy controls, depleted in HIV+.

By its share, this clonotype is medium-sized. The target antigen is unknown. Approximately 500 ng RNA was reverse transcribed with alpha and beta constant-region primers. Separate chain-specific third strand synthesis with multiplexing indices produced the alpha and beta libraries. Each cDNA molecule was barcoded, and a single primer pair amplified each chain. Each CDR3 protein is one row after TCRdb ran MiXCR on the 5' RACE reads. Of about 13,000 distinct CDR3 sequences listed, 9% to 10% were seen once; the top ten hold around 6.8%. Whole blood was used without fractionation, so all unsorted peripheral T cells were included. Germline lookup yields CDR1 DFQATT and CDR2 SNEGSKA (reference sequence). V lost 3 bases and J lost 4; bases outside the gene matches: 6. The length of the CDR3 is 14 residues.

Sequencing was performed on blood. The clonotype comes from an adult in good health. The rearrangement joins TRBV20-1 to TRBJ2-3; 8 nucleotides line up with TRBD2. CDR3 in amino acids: CSASRGGGADTQYF. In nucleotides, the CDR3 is TGCAGTGCTAGTCGGGGGGGTGGGGCAGATACGCAGTATTTT.